Following are 18 T cell receptor beta chains from one sample sequenced in a study of blood T cells in healthy people across ages. A second roughly 6 to 11 cycle PCR used barcoded and J-beta primers. A single record per CDR3 protein comes from TCRdb applying MiXCR to the 5' RACE reads. Here the sample spans 890,000 or so distinct CDR3 sequences, about 62% being singletons. Sequenced sample: blood. These receptors were collected from a man aged 25-45 years in good health.

The V and J genes are TRBV21-1 and TRBJ2-5; the table calls TRBD1, which could not be checked here. TRBV21-1 is a recognized pseudogene. The CDR3 has 15 amino acids. The CDR3 DNA sequence: TGTGCCAGCAATAACGCAACAGGGAAAAGAGAGACCCAGTACTTC. It is translated as CASNNATGKRETQYF.

The rearrangement uses TRBV7-9 and TRBJ1-5; D is undetermined. Germline lookup yields CDR1 SEHNR and CDR2 FQNEAQ (reference sequence). Trimming took off 0 bases at V and 0 bases at J, with 12 bases between the two ends. This CDR3 is 17 amino acids long. CDR3 region: CASSLAGGVHSNQPQHF. The CDR3 region has the DNA TGTGCCAGCAGCTTAGCAGGCGGAGTTCATAGCAATCAGCCCCAGCATTTT.

The chain employs TRBV6-2 or TRBV6-3 and TRBJ1-5; no clear D. The germline V and J ends were trimmed by 4 bases and 7 bases, with 11 bases remaining between them. This CDR3 is built from 13 residues. Germline CDR1 is MNHEY and CDR2 is SVGEGT. CDR3 DNA sequence: TGTGCCAGCAGTTCACTGGGGTGGCAGCCCCAGCATTTT. This sequence encodes CASSSLGWQPQHF.

In this sample, this clonotype turned up once. This sequence joins TRBV28 and TRBJ1-2; D unresolved. The V and J ends lost 8 bases and 9 bases respectively, with 10 bases between them. The CDR3 is made up of 10 amino acids. The germline CDR1 and CDR2 sequences are MDHEN and SYDVKM. CDR3 region: CASLEGSYTF. DNA for the CDR3: TGTGCCAGCCTCGAGGGAAGCTACACCTTC.

The chain has TRBV18 and TRBJ1-2; no firm D call. The germline V gene encodes CDR1 KGHSH and CDR2 LQKENI. V was shortened by 2 bases and J by 5 bases, with 18 bases between the two germline ends. There are 16 residues in the CDR3. The CDR3 loop is CASSPKESLTLYGYTF. The CDR3 DNA follows: TGTGCCAGCTCACCAAAGGAGAGCCTTACGCTTTATGGCTACACCTTC.

This chain connects TRBV29-1 to TRBJ2-5; D assignment may be TRBD1 or TRBD2 (6 bases each). Trimming stripped 0 bases from V and 4 bases from J, with 18 bases between. The germline V gene encodes CDR1 SQVTM and CDR2 ANQGSEA. The CDR3 is made up of 16 amino acids. The CDR3 DNA reads as TGCAGCGTTGAAGATCTAGGGGGAGTGGGGGGAGAGACCCAGTACTTC. Amino acids: CSVEDLGGVGGETQYF.

This clonotype was counted between two and nine times. The chain carries TRBV10-3 and TRBJ2-7; 11 bases are shared with TRBD2. CDR3 length: 17 residues. Germline CDR1 and CDR2: ENHRY and SYGVKD. Trimming cost V 5 bases and J 1 base; bases outside gene matches: 10. The CDR3 loop is CAISPVSGGASSYEQYF. The CDR3 region has the DNA TGTGCCATCAGTCCAGTTAGCGGGGGGGCCTCTTCCTACGAGCAGTACTTC.

This clonotype appeared many times. The genes are TRBV5-5 and TRBJ2-7; unclear D gene. The V end lost 1 base, the J end lost 2 bases, and 13 bases lay between the germline ends. CDR3 length: 15 residues. In germline, CDR1 is SGHKS, CDR2 YYEKEE (reference sequence). The CDR3 bases are TGTGCCAGCAGCTTGAAGCAGTTCACTGCCTACGAGCAGTACTTC. This codes for CASSLKQFTAYEQYF. Full variable domain (remainder filled in from reference TRBV5-5 and TRBJ2-7): DAGVTQSPTHLIKTRGQQVTLRCSPISGHKSVSWYQQVLGQGPQFIFQYYEKEERGRGNFPDRFSARQFPNYSSELNVNALLLGDSALYLCASSLKQFTAYEQYFGPGTRLTVT.

The chain uses TRBV4-2 and TRBJ2-3; 8 bases align to TRBD2. Losses at the gene ends were 7 bases for V and 3 bases for J; bases not matched to a gene: 12. This CDR3 is 16 amino acids long. In germline, CDR1 is LGHNA, CDR2 YNFKEQ. In DNA form, the CDR3 reads TGTGCCAGCATTTTAGAACCGGGAGGGCCTACAGATACGCAGTATTTT. The encoded protein is CASILEPGGPTDTQYF.

In its sample, this clonotype was seen a few times. This chain connects TRBV7-9 to TRBJ1-1; D uncertain. V dropped 2 bases and J dropped 5 bases, with 3 bases sitting between them. The CDR3 is 11 amino acids. Germline V lookup: CDR1 SEHNR, CDR2 FQNEAQ (reference sequence). CDR3 loop: CASSLQTEAFF. The DNA for the CDR3 is TGTGCCAGCAGCTTACAGACTGAAGCTTTCTTT.

A few counts support this clonotype. This chain uses TRBV27 with TRBJ2-1, with a tentative D call TRBD1 (5 bases). Germline V gene data show CDR1 as MNHEY and CDR2 as SMNVEV (reference sequence). The CDR3 loop spans 14 amino acids. Trimming shortened V by 4 bases and J by 7 bases, and 14 bases separated the two germline ends. In DNA form, the CDR3 reads TGTGCCAGCAGTTCAGGGTATCATGTTAATGAGCAGTTCTTC. As protein: CASSSGYHVNEQFF.

The chain links TRBV20-1 to TRBJ1-6; D possibly corresponds to TRBD1 (5 bases). The V end was cut by 3 bases, the J end by 2 bases, with 17 bases between. The CDR3 is 17 residues long. Germline loops: CDR1 DFQATT, CDR2 SNEGSKA (reference sequence). The CDR3: CSASIVQGRPYNSPLHF. Here the CDR3 DNA reads TGCAGTGCTAGTATTGTGCAGGGCAGGCCCTATAATTCACCCCTCCACTTT.

V is TRBV5-6 and J is TRBJ1-5; possibly TRBD1 for D (6 bases). V was cut by 5 bases and J by 1 base, with 16 bases left in between. Germline values: CDR1 SGHDT, CDR2 YYEEEE. The CDR3 runs to 16 residues. The CDR3 DNA reads TGTGCCAGCAGGCGGACAGCCGGACGAAGCAATCAGCCCCAGCATTTT. It translates to CASRRTAGRSNQPQHF.

A remark on this clonotype: It may be a read error: a sequence one base away is much more abundant. The genes are TRBV7-8 and TRBJ1-5; D unresolved. Germline lookup yields CDR1 SGHVS and CDR2 FQNEAQ. Trimming took off 4 bases at V and 1 base at J, with 5 bases between the two ends. CDR3 length equals 13 residues. CDR3 in DNA: TGTGCCAGCAGCTCCAGGAGCAATCAGCCCCAGCATTTT. Translating gives CASSSRSNQPQHF.

This chain connects TRBV28 to TRBJ1-4, with 7 nucleotides matching TRBD1. CDR3 length: 15 residues. Germline CDR1 and CDR2: MDHEN and SYDVKM. J gave up 8 bases and V 2 bases, and 8 bases lay outside the gene matches. The CDR3 region has the DNA TGTGCCAGCAGTTTAAGTCAGGGGGGCCGCGAAAAACTGTTTTTT. It codes for CASSLSQGGREKLFF.

The J gene is TRBJ1-1, the V gene TRBV7-9; no definite D call. V was pared by 2 bases and J by 4 bases, with 8 bases between. The length of the CDR3 is 13 residues. CDR1 and CDR2 from the germline V gene are SEHNR and FQNEAQ (reference sequence). CDR3 sequence (DNA): TGTGCCAGCAGCTTAACAAGTGTCACTGAAGCTTTCTTT. Its protein product is CASSLTSVTEAFF.

The chain has TRBV29-1 and TRBJ2-7; D call uncertain. The DNA end is a closer match to TRBJ2-5, so the J assignment may be wrong. This CDR3 is 13 amino acids long. CDR1 is SQVTM, CDR2 ANQGSEA, per germline. The CDR3 region has the DNA TGCAGCGTTGGACCGAAACGCCGGGAGACCCAGTACTTC. The encoded protein is CSVGPKRRETQYF.

J is TRBJ2-5 and V is TRBV7-3; 8 nucleotides agree with TRBD1. Germline V gives CDR1 SGHTA, CDR2 FQGTGA. CDR3 length: 15 residues. V lost 5 bases, J lost 5 bases, and 10 bases stayed unmatched. CDR3 nucleotide sequence: TGTGCCAGCAGCGCAAACAGGGGGAGTCGGGAGACCCAGTACTTC. It codes for CASSANRGSRETQYF.